The rows below give T cell receptor beta chains drawn from one sample of a study of long-term antiretroviral therapy in people with HIV. Sequenced by immunoSEQ multiplex PCR; TCRdb stores in-frame clones only, minus some. The table records roughly 30,000 clones, 80% to 90% of them present only once. Specimen: unsorted PBMCs, collected 3.2 years before starting antiretroviral therapy. These receptors were taken from a man in his fifties or sixties with HIV. CDR3s include the opening cysteine and the closing phenylalanine or tryptophan. The D gene is left open where the match is weak. Size is stated for part of the rows, as once, few or many counts, or as a class when the clone is expanded.

v_call	j_call	d_call	clone_size	cdr3_aa	cdr3_nt
TRBV5-1	TRBJ2-7	TRBD1	NA	CASSSQMDRDEQYF	TGCGCCAGCAGCTCACAAATGGACAGGGACGAGCAGTACTTC
TRBV5-6	TRBJ1-6	NA	once	CASSFQGLFSRSPLHF	TGTGCCAGCAGCTTTCAGGGTCTATTCTCCCGGTCACCCCTCCACTTT
TRBV5-4	TRBJ2-7	TRBD1	NA	CASSSRDSYEQYF	TGTGCCAGCAGCTCCCGGGACAGCTACGAGCAGTACTTC
TRBV28	TRBJ2-7	NA	NA	CASTGFRGGVVEQYF	TGTGCCAGCACGGGGTTTAGGGGGGGTGTGGTCGAGCAGTACTTC
TRBV12-2	TRBJ1-5	NA	NA	CASRSPGPGTGKDSNQPQHF	TGTGCAAGTCGCTCCCCGGGGCCCGGGACAGGGAAAGATAGCAATCAGCCCCAGCATTTT
TRBV5-1	TRBJ1-2	NA	NA	CASSSEWGGYTF	TGCGCCAGCAGCTCAGAATGGGGGGGCTACACCTTC
TRBV10-2	TRBJ1-6	TRBD1	NA	CASGGQPLHF	TGCGCCAGCGGGGGACAGCCGCTCCACTTT
TRBV7-2	TRBJ2-7	NA	NA	CASSYFYEQYF	TGTGCCAGCAGCTATTTTTACGAGCAGTACTTC
TRBV7-8	TRBJ2-7	NA	NA	CASSWYKGQGNYEQYF	TGTGCCAGCAGCTGGTACAAGGGGCAGGGTAACTACGAGCAGTACTTC
TRBV9	TRBJ2-7	TRBD2	NA	CASSVGAGATIYEQYF	TGTGCCAGCAGCGTAGGGGCGGGAGCCACAATTTACGAGCAGTACTTC
TRBV10-3	TRBJ2-5	TRBD2	NA	CAMCSGVQETQYF	TGTGCCATGTGTAGCGGGGTCCAAGAGACCCAGTACTTC
TRBV5-1	TRBJ1-4	NA	once	CASSLDGTTNEKLFF	TGCGCCAGCAGCCTGGACGGCACAACTAATGAAAAACTGTTTTTT
TRBV2	TRBJ2-7	TRBD1	NA	CASRRDRLYEQYF	TGTGCCAGCAGAAGGGACAGGCTGTACGAGCAGTACTTC
TRBV7-6	TRBJ2-2	NA	once	CASSSISVTNTGELFF	TGTGCCAGCAGCTCAATTTCAGTTACCAACACCGGGGAGCTGTTTTTT
TRBV7-9	TRBJ2-7	TRBD1	NA	CASSLGVGTGGGEQYF	TGTGCCAGCAGCTTAGGTGTCGGGACAGGGGGCGGGGAGCAGTACTTC
TRBV6-6	TRBJ2-3	NA	NA	CASSYTGSTDTQYF	TGTGCCAGCAGTTACACCGGGAGCACAGATACGCAGTATTTT
TRBV6-5	TRBJ1-1	NA	NA	CASSYSGVLNTEAFF	TGTGCCAGCAGTTACTCGGGGGTACTGAACACTGAAGCTTTCTTT
TRBV27	TRBJ1-5	TRBD1	NA	CASSQTGGLQPQHF	TGTGCCAGCAGTCAGACAGGGGGCCTTCAGCCCCAGCATTTT
TRBV29-1	TRBJ2-3	TRBD1	NA	CSGGKQGGSTDTQYF	TGCAGCGGTGGCAAACAGGGGGGTAGCACAGATACGCAGTATTTT
TRBV5-1	TRBJ1-1	TRBD1	NA	CASSLETGGNTEAFF	TGCGCCAGCAGCTTAGAGACAGGGGGGAACACTGAAGCTTTCTTT
TRBV10-3	TRBJ1-2	TRBD1	NA	CAISGGTGPTMGYTF	TGTGCCATCAGTGGGGGGACAGGCCCAACTATGGGCTACACCTTC
TRBV5-4	TRBJ2-5	TRBD1	NA	CASSFGALGQGGETQYF	TGTGCCAGCAGCTTCGGGGCCCTCGGACAGGGGGGTGAGACCCAGTACTTC
TRBV11-2	TRBJ2-1	NA	NA	CASSLAGDSYNEQFF	TGTGCCAGCAGCTTAGCGGGGGACTCCTACAATGAGCAGTTCTTC
TRBV28	TRBJ2-1	NA	NA	CATARFGNEQFF	TGTGCCACCGCCAGATTCGGCAATGAGCAGTTCTTC
TRBV5-1	TRBJ2-7	TRBD2	NA	CASSLLTSGGQYEQYF	TGCGCCAGCAGCTTACTAACTAGCGGGGGACAGTACGAGCAGTACTTC
TRBV27	TRBJ1-1	NA	NA	CASSLLSEGMNTEAFF	TGTGCCAGCAGTCTCCTTTCAGAGGGAATGAACACTGAAGCTTTCTTT
TRBV25-1	TRBJ1-1	TRBD1	NA	CASSERTGGADTEAFF	TGTGCCAGCAGTGAAAGGACAGGGGGCGCGGACACTGAAGCTTTCTTT
TRBV5-1	TRBJ1-5	NA	NA	CASSSHSNQPQHF	TGCGCCAGCAGCTCCCATAGCAATCAGCCCCAGCATTTT
TRBV6-5	TRBJ1-1	TRBD1	once	CASRTGQGAAGEAFF	TGTGCCAGCAGAACCGGACAGGGGGCTGCTGGGGAAGCTTTCTTT
TRBV11-2	TRBJ1-2	TRBD1	NA	CASSRQGFYYGYTF	TGTGCCAGCAGCAGACAGGGTTTTTACTATGGCTACACCTTC
TRBV7-8	TRBJ2-2	NA	NA	CASSGTGAGELFF	TGTGCCAGCAGCGGAACCGGGGCCGGGGAGCTGTTTTTT
TRBV4-3	TRBJ1-2	NA	NA	CASSQRGAGPGGYTF	TGCGCCAGCAGCCAACGAGGCGCGGGTCCGGGTGGCTACACCTTC
TRBV7-2	TRBJ2-5	NA	NA	CASSFQGGAETQYF	TGTGCCAGCAGCTTTCAGGGTGGGGCGGAGACCCAGTACTTC
TRBV28	TRBJ1-1	NA	NA	CASSSGAFGTVLAFF	TGTGCCAGCAGTTCGGGCGCTTTCGGGACGGTTCTGGCTTTCTTT
TRBV28	TRBJ2-5	NA	once	CASSLSLSQETQYF	TGTGCCAGCAGTTTATCGCTATCGCAAGAGACCCAGTACTTC
TRBV5-1	TRBJ2-3	TRBD1	NA	CASSWLGDRGTDTQYF	TGCGCCAGCAGCTGGTTGGGAGACAGGGGCACAGATACGCAGTATTTT
TRBV5-1	TRBJ1-5	TRBD1	NA	CASSLGGQHQPQHF	TGCGCCAGCAGCTTGGGGGGACAGCATCAGCCCCAGCATTTT
TRBV5-1	TRBJ2-4	TRBD2	NA	CASSLGTSDIQYF	TGCGCCAGCAGCCTCGGGACTAGCGACATTCAGTACTTC
TRBV7-8	TRBJ2-7	NA	NA	CASSYKGISYEQYF	TGTGCCAGCAGTTACAAGGGGATCTCCTACGAGCAGTACTTC
TRBV6-5	TRBJ2-5	NA	NA	CASSYGPDSYQETQYF	TGTGCCAGCAGTTACGGGCCCGACAGCTACCAAGAGACCCAGTACTTC
TRBV7-3	TRBJ2-3	TRBD2	NA	CASSLAGVGDTQYF	TGTGCCAGCAGCTTGGCGGGAGTGGGAGATACGCAGTATTTT
TRBV2	TRBJ1-1	NA	NA	CASSEAENTEAFF	TGTGCCAGCAGTGAAGCGGAGAACACTGAAGCTTTCTTT
TRBV18	TRBJ2-2	NA	once	CASSPRQGSNTGELFF	TGTGCCAGCTCACCACGGCAGGGGTCGAACACCGGGGAGCTGTTTTTT
TRBV6-5	TRBJ2-7	NA	NA	CASSSDRPGWRQYF	TGTGCCAGCAGTTCCGACAGGCCCGGCTGGAGGCAGTACTTC
TRBV6-1	TRBJ1-4	NA	NA	CASSESPRETNEKLFF	TGTGCCAGCAGTGAGTCTCCCCGGGAAACTAATGAAAAACTGTTTTTT
TRBV15	TRBJ2-7	NA	NA	CATSGSSYEQYF	TGTGCCACCAGCGGATCCTCCTACGAGCAGTACTTC
TRBV19	TRBJ2-6	NA	NA	CASSRTGGAGSGANVLTF	TGTGCCAGTAGCCGCACCGGGGGCGCAGGTTCCGGGGCCAACGTCCTGACTTTC